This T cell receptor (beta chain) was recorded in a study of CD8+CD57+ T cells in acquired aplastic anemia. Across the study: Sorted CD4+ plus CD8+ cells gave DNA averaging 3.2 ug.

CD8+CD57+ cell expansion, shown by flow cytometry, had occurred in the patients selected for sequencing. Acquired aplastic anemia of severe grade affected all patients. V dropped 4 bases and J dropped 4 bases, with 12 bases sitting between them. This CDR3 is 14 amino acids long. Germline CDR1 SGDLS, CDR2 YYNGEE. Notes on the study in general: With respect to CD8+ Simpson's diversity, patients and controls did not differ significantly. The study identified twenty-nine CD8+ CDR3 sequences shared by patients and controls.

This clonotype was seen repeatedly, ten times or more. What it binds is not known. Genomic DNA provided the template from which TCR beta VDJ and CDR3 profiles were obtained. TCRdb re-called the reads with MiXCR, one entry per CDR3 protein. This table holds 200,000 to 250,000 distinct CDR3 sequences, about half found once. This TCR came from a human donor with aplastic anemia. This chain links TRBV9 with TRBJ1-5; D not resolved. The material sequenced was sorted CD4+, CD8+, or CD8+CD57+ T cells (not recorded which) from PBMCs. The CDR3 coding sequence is TGTGCCAGCAGCCCAGAGGTAGGGAATCAGCCCCAGCATTTT. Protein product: CASSPEVGNQPQHF.